Listed here are 17 T cell receptor beta chains from one sample, sequenced in a study of blood T cell repertoires in COVID-19. Repertoires were generated with immunoSEQ multiplex PCR, while TCRdb's copy carries only in-frame clones and drops some. The sample has roughly 400,000 clones, about 86% seen once; the top ten hold roughly a tenth. The sample consisted of PBMCs or T cells enriched from blood (not recorded which). The source of these receptors is a woman in her forties or fifties who had recovered from COVID-19.

This rearrangement joins TRBV2 to TRBJ1-4, with 12 nucleotides matching TRBD1. Germline V gene sequence: CDR1 SNHLY, CDR2 FYNNEI. V lost 7 bases and J lost 7; bases outside the gene matches: 4. The CDR3 runs 14 residues. CDR3 coding DNA: TGTGCCAGCACCCTGGGACAGGGGGCTGAAAAACTGTTTTTT. Protein sequence: CASTLGQGAEKLFF.

This clone appeared a few times. V gene TRBV7-9 combines with J gene TRBJ1-2; D is unclear. CDR3 length equals 14 residues. Germline V lookup: CDR1 SEHNR, CDR2 FQNEAQ (reference sequence). Trimming pared 2 bases from V and 4 bases from J, leaving 11 bases between. The CDR3 protein is CASSLQAEGYGYTF. The CDR3 DNA reads TGTGCCAGCAGCTTACAGGCGGAGGGCTATGGCTACACCTTC. Filled out from reference TRBV7-9 and TRBJ1-2, the complete variable domain reads DTGVSQNPRHKITKRGQNVTFRCDPISEHNRLYWYRQTLGQGPEFLTYFQNEAQLEKSRLLSDRFSAERPKGSFSTLEIQRTEQGDSAMYLCASSLQAEGYGYTFGSGTRLTVV.

V is TRBV5-1 and J is TRBJ1-4, with D possibly being TRBD1 (5 bases). Trimming took 5 bases from V and 1 from J, leaving 15 bases between them. The CDR3 runs 16 residues. The V gene's germline CDR1 is SGHRS and CDR2 YFSETQ. The CDR3 nucleotides are TGCGCCAGCAGACCCGACAGTTTTCAAACTAATGAAAAACTGTTTTTT. It encodes CASRPDSFQTNEKLFF.

V usage is TRBV18 and J usage is TRBJ2-7; D remains unclear. V was trimmed by 3 bases and J by 5 bases, leaving 8 bases between them. CDR3 length equals 12 residues. The germline V gene encodes CDR1 KGHSH and CDR2 LQKENI. CDR3 bases: TGTGCCAGCTCACCCAAACTACACGAGCAGTACTTC. Amino acids: CASSPKLHEQYF.

The chain links TRBV5-1 to TRBJ1-2; perhaps TRBD1 as D (6 bases). The CDR3 has 12 residues. V was shortened by 1 base and J by 6 bases, with 7 bases between the two germline ends. Germline V gene sequence: CDR1 SGHRS, CDR2 YFSETQ. CDR3 coding DNA: TGCGCCAGCAGCTTGAACAGGGATGGCTACACCTTC. Translated, it gives CASSLNRDGYTF.

This chain joins TRBV3-1 (or the pseudogene TRBV3-2) and TRBJ1-3; D gene uncertain. Deletions cut 1 base from V and 7 bases from J, with 8 bases between. This CDR3 has 13 amino acids. CDR1 is LGHDT and CDR2 is YNNKEL in the germline V gene (reference sequence). The CDR3 DNA reads TGTGCCAGCAGCCAAGGAGGATCGAACACCATATATTTT. Translating it yields CASSQGGSNTIYF.

The chain recombines TRBV10-3 with TRBJ1-1, with D perhaps matching TRBD1 (5 bases). With 3 bases removed from V and 1 base from J, the gap between germline ends came to 9 bases. The germline V gene has CDR1 ENHRY and CDR2 SYGVKD. The CDR3 spans 14 residues. The CDR3 DNA reads as TGTGCCATCAGTGAACAGGAGCCGAACACTGAAGCTTTCTTT. Protein: CAISEQEPNTEAFF.

This clone was seen a single time. This rearrangement joins TRBV7-8 to TRBJ2-6, with D tentatively TRBD2 (6 bases). This CDR3 region has 17 residues. From germline, CDR1 is SGHVS and CDR2 FQNEAQ. Trimming cost V 5 bases and J 0 bases, with 14 bases left between them. As DNA, the CDR3 is TGTGCCAGCAGCCTCGGGGGTGTTAGCTCTGGGGCCAACGTCCTGACTTTC. As protein: CASSLGGVSSGANVLTF.

The chain carries TRBV7-2 and TRBJ2-1; 12 nucleotides line up with TRBD1. Germline assignment: CDR1 SGHTA and CDR2 FQGNSA. The junction had 8 bases not matched to a gene; V was cut back by 2 bases and J by 9 bases. This CDR3 has 16 residues. The CDR3 DNA is TGTGCCAGCAGCTTATTCTGGGACAGGGGGCGTAGTGAGCAGTTCTTC. It translates to CASSLFWDRGRSEQFF.

The count of this clone is one. The gene calls are TRBV15 and TRBJ1-1; D unclear. CDR1 and CDR2 (germline): LNHNV, YYDKDF (reference sequence). The CDR3 spans 13 residues. V dropped 4 bases and J dropped 11 bases, with 17 bases sitting between them. CDR3 bases: TGTGCCACCAGCACCTATACGGTTGAAGATGCTTTCTTT. Its protein is CATSTYTVEDAFF. Using reference TRBV15 and TRBJ1-1 for the parts outside the CDR3, the full variable domain is DAMVIQNPRYQVTQFGKPVTLSCSQTLNHNVMYWYQQKSSQAPKLLFHYYDKDFNNEADTPDNFQSRRPNTSFCFLDIRSPGLGDTAMYLCATSTYTVEDAFFGQGTRLTVV.

V and J are TRBV2 and TRBJ2-5; the D gene is possibly TRBD2 (6 bases). Germline loops: CDR1 SNHLY, CDR2 FYNNEI. The CDR3 sequence is 15 residues long. V was pared by 7 bases and J by 2 bases, with 17 bases between. CDR3 DNA: TGTGCCAGCAACGTGGATCACGGGGGTCAAGAGACCCAGTACTTC. The encoded protein is CASNVDHGGQETQYF. Using reference TRBV2 and TRBJ2-5 for the parts outside the CDR3, the full variable domain is EPEVTQTPSHQVTQMGQEVILRCVPISNHLYFYWYRQILGQKVEFLVSFYNNEISEKSEIFDDQFSVERPDGSNFTLKIRSTKLEDSAMYFCASNVDHGGQETQYFGPGTRLLVL.

The chain recombines TRBV4-2 with TRBJ2-5; TRBD2 aligns across 13 bases. This CDR3 is 18 amino acids long. V lost 0 bases to trimming and J lost 3 bases; unmatched junction nucleotides: 7. CDR1 LGHNA and CDR2 YNFKEQ come from the germline V gene. CDR3 nucleotides: TGTGCCAGCAGCCAAGATTGGGGACTAGCGGGGAGGGAAGAGACCCAGTACTTC. Amino acid sequence: CASSQDWGLAGREETQYF.

This chain joins TRBV6-2 or TRBV6-3 and TRBJ2-7; D may be TRBD2 (6 bases). Germline CDR1 and CDR2: MNHEY and SVGEGT. The CDR3 spans 13 residues. V was cut by 3 bases and J by 3 bases, with 9 bases left in between. DNA for the CDR3: TGTGCCAGCAGTTATGGGACTGGCTACGAGCAGTACTTC. It encodes CASSYGTGYEQYF.

CDR3 region: CSARAGSEAFF. Written as DNA, the CDR3 is TGCAGTGCCAGGGCGGGATCTGAAGCTTTCTTT. The J gene is TRBJ1-1, the V gene TRBV20-1; D perhaps matches TRBD1 (5 bases). CDR1 and CDR2 (germline): DFQATT, SNEGSKA (reference sequence). The CDR3 extends over 11 amino acids. Trimming cost V 6 bases and J 6 bases, with 11 bases left between them.

The genes are TRBV18 and TRBJ2-2, with 9 bases aligning to TRBD1. CDR1 and CDR2 from the germline V gene are KGHSH and LQKENI. Germline trimming cut 8 bases from V and 5 bases from J; bases unmatched to any gene: 6. The CDR3 extends over 14 amino acids. CDR3 in amino acids: CASTRDRATGELFF. The CDR3 nucleotides read TGTGCCAGCACCCGGGACAGGGCAACCGGGGAGCTGTTTTTT.

The V and J genes are TRBV5-4 and TRBJ1-2, with D perhaps TRBD1 (6 bases). In germline, CDR1 is SGHNT, CDR2 YYREEE (reference sequence). This CDR3 region has 15 residues. Trimming cost V 0 bases and J 2 bases, with 11 bases left between them. CDR3 region: CASSLGAGVNYGYTF. In DNA form, the CDR3 reads TGTGCCAGCAGCTTGGGTGCAGGGGTGAACTATGGCTACACCTTC.

The V call is TRBV14, the J call TRBJ1-2; 10 nucleotides match TRBD1. J lost 4 bases, V lost 2 bases, and 10 bases had no gene match. The CDR3 loop spans 17 amino acids. CDR1 and CDR2 (germline): SGHDN, FVKESK. CDR3 nucleotide sequence: TGTGCCAGCAGCCAATTTCGGGGGACAGGGGTATCCTATGGCTACACCTTC. It yields the protein CASSQFRGTGVSYGYTF.